The 19 T cell receptor beta chains below all came from one sample that was sequenced in a study of T-cell memory formation after mild COVID-19. Via MiXCR, TCRdb re-called the 5' RACE reads, giving one row per CDR3 protein. The sample includes approximately 60,000 distinct CDR3 sequences, roughly 9.5% seen only once; the top ten take about 1.2%. Sequencing was performed on PBMCs or a T cell subset sorted from them (not recorded which). Receptor source: a young man who had mild COVID-19 (a few samples of this study predate the infection). Cell type and time point are not known.

This clonotype came up a few times. This chain links TRBV7-2 with TRBJ1-6; no clear D. Between the trimmed V and J ends, which lost 1 base and 10 bases, there was a span of 5 bases. This CDR3 has 12 amino acids. The germline CDR1 and CDR2 sequences are SGHTA and FQGNSA. CDR3 protein: CASSLVESPLHF. The CDR3 DNA sequence: TGTGCCAGCAGCTTAGTTGAGTCACCCCTCCACTTT.

The chain combines TRBV5-1 with TRBJ1-1, with D unclear. Germline CDR1 is SGHRS and CDR2 is YFSETQ. V lost 2 bases, J lost 1 base, and 9 bases lay in between. This CDR3 region has 14 residues. In DNA form, the CDR3 reads TGCGCCAGCAGCTTCGACCGCTCGAACACTGAAGCTTTCTTT. This gives the protein CASSFDRSNTEAFF.

This clonotype showed up many times. The rearrangement joins TRBV5-6 to TRBJ1-6; 7 bases map to TRBD1. The CDR3 covers 13 residues. Losses at the gene ends were 2 bases for V and 11 bases for J; bases not matched to a gene: 4. Germline values: CDR1 SGHDT, CDR2 YYEEEE. CDR3 amino acids: CASSFGTDTPLHF. DNA for the CDR3: TGTGCCAGCAGCTTTGGGACAGATACACCCCTCCACTTT.

This clonotype has more than one count but fewer than ten. This sequence joins TRBV6-5 and TRBJ1-2; D is unclear. V dropped 8 bases and J dropped 9 bases, with 10 bases sitting between them. The CDR3 has 10 residues. CDR1 and CDR2 from the germline V gene are MNHEY and SVGAGI. CDR3: CASFLYSYTF. The CDR3, as DNA: TGTGCCAGCTTCCTGTATAGCTACACCTTC.

The rearrangement uses TRBV5-1 and TRBJ1-1; 7 bases are shared with TRBD1. Germline loops: CDR1 SGHRS, CDR2 YFSETQ. This CDR3 is built from 13 residues. The junction had 1 base not matched to a gene; V was cut back by 2 bases and J by 3 bases. The CDR3 here is CASSLTGDTEAFF. CDR3 bases: TGCGCCAGCAGCTTAACAGGGGACACTGAAGCTTTCTTT.

The chain carries TRBV29-1 and TRBJ2-3; 7 nucleotides align to TRBD1. V was clipped by 2 bases and J by 5 bases; unmatched bases: 10. Germline-derived CDR1 and CDR2 are SQVTM and ANQGSEA. This CDR3 is 15 amino acids long. The CDR3 sequence: CSVETLRDREDTQYF. The CDR3 nucleotides are TGCAGCGTTGAAACGCTCCGGGACAGAGAAGATACGCAGTATTTT.

The rearrangement links TRBV4-3 to TRBJ1-2, with 7 bases fitting TRBD1. J gave up 8 bases and V 3 bases, and 12 bases lay outside the gene matches. Germline assignment: CDR1 LGHNA and CDR2 YSLEER. CDR3 size: 15 residues. The CDR3 DNA is TGCGCCAGCAGCCAGCCCGGGACAGCCCTTGGGGGCTACACCTTC. Amino acid sequence: CASSQPGTALGGYTF.

This clonotype showed up just a few times. The rearrangement joins TRBV4-1 to TRBJ1-4; perhaps TRBD1 as D (5 bases). Germline lookup yields CDR1 MGHRA and CDR2 YSYEKL. This CDR3 has 17 amino acids. V was trimmed by 0 bases and J by 5 bases, leaving 16 bases between them. The CDR3 nucleotides are TGCGCCAGCAGCCAAGAAGGGACGAGACGGAGAAATGAAAAACTGTTTTTT. Translated, it gives CASSQEGTRRRNEKLFF.

This clonotype was observed a few times. The chain has TRBV5-4 and TRBJ2-1; 8 positions match TRBD2. The length of the CDR3 is 13 residues. From germline, CDR1 is SGHNT and CDR2 YYREEE (reference sequence). The ends lost 3 bases at V and 8 bases at J; junction bases unmatched: 4. The CDR3 protein is CASSWTSSDEQFF. The CDR3 coding sequence is TGTGCCAGCAGCTGGACTAGCTCGGATGAGCAGTTCTTC.

The table lists this clonotype with many counts. The chain links TRBV20-1 to TRBJ2-5, with 7 bases aligning to TRBD1. Unmatched junction bases numbered 7, after V lost 5 bases and J lost 1 base. The CDR3 loop spans 14 amino acids. The germline V gene has CDR1 DFQATT and CDR2 SNEGSKA (reference sequence). The CDR3 loop reads CSAFKRTGQETQYF. DNA of the CDR3: TGCAGTGCTTTCAAACGGACAGGCCAAGAGACCCAGTACTTC.

This clonotype has just a few counts. The rearrangement joins TRBV20-1 to TRBJ1-1; no firm D call. The CDR3 length is 16 residues. The germline V gene has CDR1 DFQATT and CDR2 SNEGSKA (reference sequence). Trimming took 6 bases from V and 1 from J, leaving 21 bases between them. The CDR3 DNA is TGCAGTGCCCGCCCTAGAGGGAGGTCTTCGAACACTGAAGCTTTCTTT. Translation: CSARPRGRSSNTEAFF.

This clonotype was picked up a small number of times. V usage is TRBV7-2 and J usage is TRBJ1-2, with TRBD1 identical over 7 bases. Germline assignment: CDR1 SGHTA and CDR2 FQGNSA. The junction had 7 bases not matched to a gene; V was cut back by 3 bases and J by 0 bases. The CDR3 covers 16 residues. This CDR3 is CASSLGTALANYGYTF. CDR3 nucleotides: TGTGCCAGCAGCTTGGGGACAGCTCTAGCTAACTATGGCTACACCTTC.

This chain joins TRBV7-6 and TRBJ2-1, with D perhaps being TRBD1 or TRBD2 (5 bases each). The CDR3 covers 15 residues. Trimming left V 5 bases short and J 4 bases short, with 15 bases between. The germline V gene encodes CDR1 SGHVS and CDR2 FNYEAQ. CDR3 in DNA: TGTGCCAGCAGCCCGGGACCAAATATATACAATGAGCAGTTCTTC. Translating it yields CASSPGPNIYNEQFF.

This chain links TRBV12-3 or TRBV12-4 with TRBJ2-5; D is unresolved. The V gene lost 0 bases and the J gene lost 5 bases, with 4 bases spanning the gap. The CDR3 length is 12 residues. CDR3 bases: TGTGCCAGCAGTTTAGCGCTGGAGACCCAGTACTTC. Residues: CASSLALETQYF.

This clonotype occurred many times. This chain connects TRBV11-2 to TRBJ2-5; D remains ambiguous. V lost 1 base and J lost 4, with 10 bases in between. The length of the CDR3 is 14 residues. The V gene's germline CDR1 is SGHAT and CDR2 FQNNGV. CDR3 coding DNA: TGTGCCAGCAGCTTAGTCTCGTTTCGAGAGACCCAGTACTTC. Protein product: CASSLVSFRETQYF.

The rearrangement uses TRBV7-2 and TRBJ2-7; 8 nucleotides match TRBD2. The CDR3 spans 15 residues. Germline assignment: CDR1 SGHTA and CDR2 FQGNSA. After removal of 2 bases from V and 3 bases from J, the junction contained 6 bases not matched to a gene. DNA of the CDR3: TGTGCCAGCAGCTTAAGCGGGGGTTTCATCTACGAGCAGTACTTC. Translation: CASSLSGGFIYEQYF.

V is TRBV11-2 and J is TRBJ2-3, with 7 bases that match TRBD2. With 1 base clipped from V and 4 bases from J, the junction kept 5 bases outside the gene matches. The CDR3 runs 15 residues. Germline V gene lookup returns CDR1 SGHAT and CDR2 FQNNGV. Here the CDR3 reads CASSLVAGVADTQYF. The CDR3, as DNA: TGTGCCAGCAGCTTAGTGGCGGGGGTGGCAGATACGCAGTATTTT.

The rearrangement links TRBV12-3 or TRBV12-4 to TRBJ2-5, with D possibly being TRBD2 (5 bases). CDR3 length: 14 amino acids. The ends were cut back, 5 bases at V and 3 bases at J, with 13 bases in the middle. The CDR3 bases are TGTGCCAGCAGTCCACCGGGAAACGAAGAGACCCAGTACTTC. This encodes CASSPPGNEETQYF.

This clonotype was counted only a few times. This chain uses TRBV5-5 with TRBJ1-1, with no clear D. V gave up 1 base and J gave up 5 bases, with 15 bases separating them. Germline assignment: CDR1 SGHKS and CDR2 YYEKEE (reference sequence). The CDR3 totals 15 residues. The CDR3 DNA reads TGTGCCAGCAGCTTGCACGGGAGTCTTACTACTGAAGCTTTCTTT. Encoded protein: CASSLHGSLTTEAFF.